Shown below are 27 T cell receptor beta chains from a single sample sequenced in a study of cytomegalovirus exposure and HLA in healthy donors (dated 2017 in TCRdb). Library preparation was by the immunoSEQ multiplex PCR assay. The multiplex PCR relied on a mix of 60 forward primers for TCR Vbeta segments and 13 reverse primers for TCR Jbeta segments. Drawn from immuneACCESS, this table holds only the in-frame rearrangements with V and J called that TCRdb kept. Clones are partly lost; checked studies trace under half to an unresolved V gene and leave the rest unexplained. In all, the sample holds 150,000 to 190,000 clones, and approximately 81% of those were seen once. Over 1.1% of the sample goes to the ten largest clones. Sequencing input: PBMCs. Receptor source: a young man in good health and CMV-seronegative.

CDR3 residues: CASSNFPISTDTQYF. CDR3 DNA sequence: TGTGCCAGTTCTAACTTCCCAATTAGCACAGATACGCAGTATTTT. The chain combines TRBV19 with TRBJ2-3, with D unclear. The CDR3 consists of 15 residues. Germline assignment: CDR1 LNHDA and CDR2 SQIVND (reference sequence). The V end was cut by 8 bases, the J end by 0 bases, with 15 bases between. The complete variable domain, with remaining parts taken from reference TRBV19 and TRBJ2-3, reads DGGITQSPKYLFRKEGQNVTLSCEQNLNHDAMYWYRQDPGQGLRLIYYSQIVNDFQKGDIAEGYSVSREKKESFPLTVTSAQKNPTAFYLCASSNFPISTDTQYFGPGTRLTVL.

V is TRBV11-3 and J is TRBJ2-1; D might be TRBD2 (6 bases). The V gene lost 5 bases and the J gene lost 7 bases, with 15 bases spanning the gap. Germline V CDR1 and CDR2: SGHNT, YENEEA. The CDR3 has 14 amino acids. The CDR3 sequence: CASSPPGLNNEQFF. The CDR3 nucleotides are TGTGCCAGCAGCCCCCCGGGACTTAATAATGAGCAGTTCTTC.

The gene calls are TRBV7-6 and TRBJ2-7, with a possible D match to TRBD2 (6 bases). Germline CDR1 is SGHVS and CDR2 is FNYEAQ. There are 13 residues in the CDR3. Trimming removed 11 bases at V and 0 bases at J, with 14 bases between. The CDR3 nucleotides are TGTGCCTCCAAGGACTACAGCTCCTACGAGCAGTACTTC. Protein sequence: CASKDYSSYEQYF.

This rearrangement joins TRBV15 to TRBJ1-5, with D perhaps TRBD1 (6 bases). The CDR3 spans 13 residues. V lost 5 bases, J lost 9 bases, and 14 bases lay in between. The germline V gene has CDR1 LNHNV and CDR2 YYDKDF (reference sequence). The CDR3, as DNA: TGTGCCACCAGCGGGACATACTTGGGGCCCCAGCATTTT. Protein: CATSGTYLGPQHF.

V usage is TRBV9 and J usage is TRBJ2-7, with 14 bases identical to TRBD2. CDR3 size: 15 residues. V lost 3 bases, J lost 7 bases, and 6 bases stayed unmatched. Germline CDR1 reads SGDLS; CDR2 reads YYNGEE. The CDR3 loop is CASSEGLAGVEEQYF. CDR3 sequence (DNA): TGTGCCAGCAGCGAGGGACTAGCGGGAGTGGAGGAGCAGTACTTC.

Details on this clone: Sequence at one end of the junction differs from germline and may be a read error. V gene TRBV7-9 combines with J gene TRBJ2-5; 10 nucleotides agree with TRBD1. This CDR3 is built from 14 residues. In germline, CDR1 is SEHNR, CDR2 FQNEAQ (reference sequence). The CDR3 DNA is TGTTCCAGCAGCTTACGGGACAGGGGTGAGACCCAGTACTTC. It is translated as CSSSLRDRGETQYF.

The CDR3 DNA follows: TGTGCCAGCAGTAGGGGACAGGGGGCAGGAAATGAGCAGTTCTTC. It codes for CASSRGQGAGNEQFF. The chain recombines TRBV2 with TRBJ2-1, with 12 bases fitting TRBD1. The CDR3 runs to 15 residues. CDR1 SNHLY and CDR2 FYNNEI come from the germline V gene. The V and J ends lost 5 bases and 7 bases, in that order; junction bases with no gene match: 6.

The V and J genes are TRBV12-5 and TRBJ2-3; D perhaps matches TRBD2 (6 bases). The CDR3 sequence is 16 residues long. In germline, CDR1 is LGHNT, CDR2 FRNRAP. V dropped 1 base and J dropped 4 bases, with 15 bases sitting between them. The chain's CDR3 is CASGLGTTPRADTQYF. Here the CDR3 DNA reads TGTGCTAGTGGTTTGGGGACTACCCCAAGAGCAGATACGCAGTATTTT.

The chain carries TRBV18 and TRBJ1-4, with 7 bases that match TRBD1. Germline V CDR1 and CDR2: KGHSH, LQKENI. Unmatched junction bases numbered 3, after V lost 6 bases and J lost 8 bases. The CDR3 is 12 residues long. The CDR3 region is CASSRTGEKLFF. CDR3 bases: TGTGCCAGCTCTCGGACAGGAGAAAAACTGTTTTTT.

The chain employs TRBV27 and TRBJ2-2; 7 nucleotides align to TRBD2. The length of the CDR3 is 16 residues. Looked up from germline, CDR1 is MNHEY and CDR2 is SMNVEV (reference sequence). Trimming took 8 bases from V and 3 from J; bases not matched to a gene: 12. CDR3 bases: TGTGCCAGCGGGAGGTTGGGGGGGTGGGACACCGGGGAGCTGTTTTTT. It codes for CASGRLGGWDTGELFF.

The rearrangement uses TRBV28 and TRBJ2-1; 8 nucleotides align to TRBD2. CDR1 and CDR2 from the germline V gene are MDHEN and SYDVKM. This CDR3 region has 18 residues. V dropped 8 bases and J dropped 5; count of bases not matched to a gene: 20. CDR3: CASWDTWGAGDHHNEQFF. In nucleotides, the CDR3 is TGTGCCAGCTGGGACACCTGGGGAGCGGGAGATCACCACAATGAGCAGTTCTTC.

The V call is TRBV10-3, the J call TRBJ2-1; 7 bases agree with TRBD2. Looked up from germline, CDR1 is ENHRY and CDR2 is SYGVKD. Trimming cost V 3 bases and J 6 bases; bases outside gene matches: 5. CDR3 length equals 14 residues. CDR3 in amino acids: CAISDERDSNEQFF. The DNA for the CDR3 is TGTGCCATCAGTGACGAGCGGGACTCCAATGAGCAGTTCTTC.

This chain uses TRBV2 with TRBJ2-2; 10 bases align to TRBD2. CDR3 size: 15 residues. Trimming cost V 8 bases and J 5 bases; bases outside gene matches: 8. Germline lookup yields CDR1 SNHLY and CDR2 FYNNEI. The CDR3 spells CASGGLAGETGELFF. CDR3 in DNA: TGTGCCAGCGGCGGGCTAGCGGGAGAAACCGGGGAGCTGTTTTTT.

CDR3 coding DNA: TGCGCCAGCAGCTTGGCGCAGGGGGCAGAAAACACCATATATTTT. This gives the protein CASSLAQGAENTIYF. The V call is TRBV5-1, the J call TRBJ1-3; 8 bases agree with TRBD1. The CDR3 loop spans 15 amino acids. Trimming took 0 bases from V and 6 from J; bases not matched to a gene: 5. The germline V gene has CDR1 SGHRS and CDR2 YFSETQ.

This sequence joins TRBV28 and TRBJ2-7, with 12 bases aligning to TRBD2. Germline V gives CDR1 MDHEN, CDR2 SYDVKM. The CDR3 totals 14 residues. The junction had 5 bases not matched to a gene; V was cut back by 8 bases and J by 3 bases. The CDR3 protein is CASALAGGGYEQYF. The CDR3 bases are TGTGCCAGCGCCCTAGCGGGGGGGGGCTACGAGCAGTACTTC.

This clone was recorded only once. V gene TRBV2 combines with J gene TRBJ2-7; TRBD1 agrees at 10 bases. CDR3 length: 15 amino acids. Losses at the gene ends were 5 bases for V and 5 bases for J; bases not matched to a gene: 9. Germline V gene data show CDR1 as SNHLY and CDR2 as FYNNEI. The DNA of the CDR3 is TGTGCCAGCAGTTGGCCCGACAGGGGGCCCCACGAGCAGTACTTC. Encoded protein: CASSWPDRGPHEQYF.

The chain couples TRBV28 to TRBJ1-1; TRBD1 matches 9 bases. V shed 6 bases, J shed 4 bases, and the junction held 9 bases outside the gene matches. Germline V gives CDR1 MDHEN, CDR2 SYDVKM. There are 15 residues in the CDR3. The CDR3 reads CASRPRDRVSTEAFF. The CDR3 region has the DNA TGTGCCAGCAGACCCCGGGACAGGGTAAGCACTGAAGCTTTCTTT.

The chain links TRBV6-1 to TRBJ1-5; 9 bases are a match to TRBD1. Per germline, CDR1 MNHNS and CDR2 SASEGT. Germline trimming cut 4 bases from V and 2 bases from J; bases unmatched to any gene: 3. This CDR3 is 15 amino acids long. CDR3 bases: TGTGCCAGCAGTGTGCGACAGGGGGGCAATCAGCCCCAGCATTTT. This sequence encodes CASSVRQGGNQPQHF.

The chain joins TRBV6-1 to TRBJ2-3, with 7 bases that match TRBD2. This CDR3 has 15 amino acids. V lost 1 base and J lost 1; bases outside the gene matches: 2. The germline CDR1 and CDR2 sequences are MNHNS and SASEGT. CDR3 DNA: TGTGCCAGCAGTGAAGGACTAGCCCGCACAGATACGCAGTATTTT. This encodes CASSEGLARTDTQYF.

The rearrangement joins TRBV4-1 to TRBJ1-2; 11 bases map to TRBD1. CDR1 is MGHRA, CDR2 YSYEKL, per germline. The CDR3 contains 18 residues. J lost 0 bases, V lost 0 bases, and 6 bases had no gene match. The chain's CDR3 is CASSQDSGTGGSNYGYTF. CDR3 bases: TGCGCCAGCAGCCAAGATTCCGGGACAGGGGGGTCTAACTATGGCTACACCTTC.

The V gene is TRBV7-9, the J gene TRBJ1-5, with D maybe TRBD1 (6 bases). The CDR3 loop spans 14 amino acids. Germline CDR1 is SEHNR and CDR2 is FQNEAQ (reference sequence). V lost 2 bases and J lost 3, with 8 bases in between. CDR3 coding DNA: TGTGCCAGCAGCTTACAGGGACACAATCAGCCCCAGCATTTT. Amino acid sequence: CASSLQGHNQPQHF.

The rearrangement joins TRBV6-6 to TRBJ2-7; 10 positions match TRBD2. Germline values: CDR1 MNHNY, CDR2 SVGAGI (reference sequence). V shed 4 bases, J shed 4 bases, and the junction held 7 bases outside the gene matches. The CDR3 length is 15 residues. The chain's CDR3 is CASSLDSGGFYEQYF. The DNA for the CDR3 is TGTGCCAGCAGTTTGGATAGCGGGGGGTTTTACGAGCAGTACTTC.

The chain joins TRBV13 to TRBJ2-3, with 7 nucleotides matching TRBD1. Germline V gene sequence: CDR1 PRHDT, CDR2 FYEKMQ (reference sequence). J gave up 4 bases and V 5 bases, and 15 bases lay outside the gene matches. The CDR3 is 17 amino acids. This chain's CDR3 is CASSPEGRGISPDTQYF. As DNA, the CDR3 is TGTGCCAGCAGCCCCGAGGGCAGGGGGATTTCGCCAGATACGCAGTATTTT. Full variable domain (remainder filled in from reference TRBV13 and TRBJ2-3): AAGVIQSPRHLIKEKRETATLKCYPIPRHDTVYWYQQGPGQDPQFLISFYEKMQSDKGSIPDRFSAQQFSDYHSELNMSSLELGDSALYFCASSPEGRGISPDTQYFGPGTRLTVL.

As for this clone: At one of its ends the junction is not consistent with the germline gene, which may arise from a read error. This rearrangement joins TRBV27 to TRBJ2-1, with 13 bases identical to TRBD2. Germline-derived CDR1 and CDR2 are MNHEY and SMNVEV (reference sequence). The CDR3 totals 13 residues. The CDR3 nucleotides are TGTGCCAGCAGTTTACGGACTAGCGGGAGTGCGGTCTTC. It yields the protein CASSLRTSGSAVF.

The chain employs TRBV19 and TRBJ2-7; D perhaps matches TRBD1 (6 bases). Between the trimmed V and J ends, which lost 6 bases and 1 base, there was a span of 10 bases. Germline values: CDR1 LNHDA, CDR2 SQIVND (reference sequence). The CDR3 extends over 13 amino acids. CDR3 sequence: CASSLQGSYEQYF. CDR3 bases: TGTGCCAGTAGCCTACAGGGATCCTACGAGCAGTACTTC.

The V call is TRBV7-9, the J call TRBJ1-5; 7 positions agree with TRBD1. In germline, CDR1 is SEHNR, CDR2 FQNEAQ (reference sequence). The CDR3 contains 15 residues. The V gene end was trimmed by 5 bases and the J gene end by 7 bases; junction bases not matched to a gene: 11. CDR3 nucleotides: TGTGCCAGCAGCATATCGGACAGGCCGGGGCAGCCCCAGCATTTT. Translating gives CASSISDRPGQPQHF.

The chain couples TRBV6-4 to TRBJ2-3, with 8 bases fitting TRBD2. Trimming at V came to 5 bases and at J to 1 base, leaving 5 bases not matched to a gene. The CDR3 is 15 amino acids. Germline lookup yields CDR1 MRHNA and CDR2 SNTAGT. The CDR3 DNA sequence: TGTGCCAGCAGTACGAAAGCGGGGGGCACAGATACGCAGTATTTT. As protein: CASSTKAGGTDTQYF.